This is a list of T cell receptor beta chains from one sample in a study of blood T cell repertoires in COVID-19. Using immunoSEQ multiplex PCR, the repertoire was profiled, and TCRdb retains in-frame clones only, with some absent. The sample holds some 200,000 clones, approximately 83% seen once. Sequencing was carried out using peripheral blood. These receptors were obtained from a woman aged 25 to 39 who had recovered from COVID-19. CDR3s include the opening cysteine and the closing phenylalanine or tryptophan. The order of the fields is D gene, V gene, clone size, J gene, CDR3 DNA, CDR3 protein. D genes are given only for firm matches. Size is stated for part of the rows, as once, few or many counts, or as a class when the clone is expanded.

.	TRBV5-4	few	TRBJ1-3	TGTGCCAGCAGCTTGGACAGACCGAGCTCTGGAAACACCATATATTTT	CASSLDRPSSGNTIYF
TRBD2	TRBV7-3	.	TRBJ2-3	TGTGCCAGCAGCTCCGTTGGCGGGAGTGTAGATACGCAGTATTTT	CASSSVGGSVDTQYF
TRBD1	TRBV30	.	TRBJ1-3	TGTGCCTGGGACAGGGCAATACCTGGAAACACCATATATTTT	CAWDRAIPGNTIYF
.	TRBV2	.	TRBJ2-2	TGTGCCAGCACTCCCCACCGGGACGGGGAGCTGTTTTTT	CASTPHRDGELFF
TRBD2	TRBV4-1	.	TRBJ2-3	TGCGCCAGCAGCCAAGTATCTAGCGGAAGCACAGATACGCAGTATTTT	CASSQVSSGSTDTQYF
TRBD2	TRBV28	.	TRBJ2-5	TGTGCCAGCACCGGGGGGCTAGCGGGGTTAACGGGTAGGGAGACCCAGTACTTC	CASTGGLAGLTGRETQYF
TRBD1	TRBV19	.	TRBJ2-1	TGTGCCAGTAGTATAGTGGCAGGGGGCACAGGTGAGCAGTTCTTC	CASSIVAGGTGEQFF
.	TRBV6-5	.	TRBJ2-7	TGTGCCAGCAGGCACGATCGGGACACAACCTACGAGCAGTACTTC	CASRHDRDTTYEQYF
.	TRBV18	.	TRBJ2-1	TGTGCCAGCTCACCCCAAGCGGGTTACAATGAGCAGTTCTTC	CASSPQAGYNEQFF
TRBD1	TRBV28	.	TRBJ2-1	TGTGCCAGCAGTACCGGGACAGGGCGCCCCAATGAGCAGTTCTTC	CASSTGTGRPNEQFF
TRBD1	TRBV28	.	TRBJ1-5	TGTGCCAGCAGTCTGACGGACAGGGCTCGTCAGCCCCAGCATTTT	CASSLTDRARQPQHF